This T cell receptor beta chain was profiled in a study of response to subunit inactivated influenza vaccine. MiXCR, run by TCRdb on the RT-PCR reads, gives a single entry per CDR3 protein. Among around 530,000 distinct CDR3 sequences, 15% to 20% were seen once, and the ten largest hold 3% to 3.5%. V lost 4 bases and J 0 bases, leaving 12 bases between the germline ends. Per the germline V gene, CDR1 is SGHRS and CDR2 is YFSETQ. The CDR3 is 15 residues long. Findings and caveats of the study: With each seasonal influenza vaccination, the authors suggested, few new T cells are recruited.

This clonotype appeared a few times. Its antigen is unknown. The receptor was isolated from a man in his fifties or sixties who received an inactivated influenza vaccine. This specimen was CD4+ T cells sorted from PBMCs, taken around 25 months after vaccination. The chain combines TRBV5-1 with TRBJ2-3; weak D call: TRBD2 (5 bases). The CDR3 here is CASSPGGQSTDTQYF. For the CDR3, the DNA is TGCGCCAGCAGCCCAGGCGGGCAGAGCACAGATACGCAGTATTTT.